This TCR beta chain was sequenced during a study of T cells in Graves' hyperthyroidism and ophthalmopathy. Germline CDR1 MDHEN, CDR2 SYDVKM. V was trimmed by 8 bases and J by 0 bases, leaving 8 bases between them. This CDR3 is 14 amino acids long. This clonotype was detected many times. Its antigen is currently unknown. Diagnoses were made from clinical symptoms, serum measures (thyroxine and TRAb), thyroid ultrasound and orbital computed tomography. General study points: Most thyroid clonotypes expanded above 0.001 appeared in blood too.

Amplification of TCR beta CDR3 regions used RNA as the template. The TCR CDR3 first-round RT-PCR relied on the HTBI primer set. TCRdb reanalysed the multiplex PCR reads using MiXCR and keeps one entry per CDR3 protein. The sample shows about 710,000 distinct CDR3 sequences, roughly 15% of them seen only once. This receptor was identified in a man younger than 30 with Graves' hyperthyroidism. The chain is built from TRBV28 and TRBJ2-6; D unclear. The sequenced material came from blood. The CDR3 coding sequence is TGTGCCAGCGGTAGAAGCTCTGGGGCCAACGTCCTGACTTTC. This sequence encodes CASGRSSGANVLTF. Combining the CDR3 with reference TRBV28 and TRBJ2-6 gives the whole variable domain DVKVTQSSRYLVKRTGEKVFLECVQDMDHENMFWYRQDPGLGLRLIYFSYDVKMKEKGDIPEGYSVSREKKERFSLILESASTNQTSMYLCASGRSSGANVLTFGAGSRLTVL.